The sequence of this T cell receptor (beta chain) was determined in a study of CD8 T cells in Susac syndrome. Study-level points and caveats: The study recognized that its TCR sequencing and HLA analysis covered a relatively small number of individuals.

This CDR3 comprises 15 residues. V was shortened by 4 bases and J by 2 bases, with 15 bases between the two germline ends. Per germline, CDR1 LGHNA and CDR2 YNFKEQ. CD8+ and CD4+ T cells from blood underwent TCR beta sequencing. Negative magnetic isolation gave CD8+ and CD4+ cells; FACS enriched CD8+ TEMRA. Reverse transcription of about 0.45 to 1 ug RNA was carried out with random hexamers. Multiplex PCR with immunoSEQ amplified the TCR beta CDR3 across 54 Vbeta and 13 Jbeta. Each CDR3 protein gets one entry after TCRdb re-called the immunoSEQ multiplex PCR reads with MiXCR. This sample carries about 180,000 distinct CDR3 sequences, around 95% of them seen once, and the ten largest clones take around 0.15%. In regard to this clonotype: Antigen: not known.

The chain is built from TRBV4-2 and TRBJ2-7, with D possibly TRBD2 on 5 matching bases. Sequenced: CD8+ T cells from PBMCs. The TCR was taken from a human donor with multiple sclerosis. The CDR3 coding sequence is TGTGCCAGCAGCCCGTTGGGAGCGGAGGCCTACGAGCAGTACTTC. This codes for CASSPLGAEAYEQYF.